This T cell receptor beta chain appears in the sequencing data of a study of blood T cell repertoires in COVID-19. The wider study: Acute and convalescent COVID-19 specimens originated in the United States, Italy and Spain. Sources were T cells, B-cell-depleted T cells, or PBMCs; the material itself was cDNA or gDNA.

Per the authors' pipeline: The assay estimated nucleated cells by amplifying reference gene primers. The repertoire was sequenced with immunoSEQ multiplex PCR; TCRdb's copy has only in-frame clones and lacks some. That table furnishes V, J and clone size, whereas the DNA furnished D and trimming. The sample lists 150,000 to 200,000 clones; roughly 89% were seen once. V was clipped by 6 bases and J by 2 bases, with 17 bases between them. Germline-derived CDR1 and CDR2 are LNHDA and SQIVND (reference sequence). The CDR3 spans 17 residues. The chain carries TRBV19 and TRBJ1-6; D uncertain. The sample consisted of peripheral blood. This sequence was found in a man in his forties with acute or convalescent COVID-19. Written as DNA, the CDR3 is TGTGCCAGTAGACCCACAGAGGGCGGTCCCTATAATTCACCCCTCCACTTT. Translation gives CASRPTEGGPYNSPLHF.